This T cell receptor beta chain was obtained from a study of regulatory T cells in long-lasting Graves disease. Background on the study: Over-5-year antithyroid drug use with positive TSH receptor antibodies defined persistent Graves' disease in the study.

General study findings and limits: Patients with persistent disease showed a bias toward TRBV28, TRBJ1-2 and TRBJ2-5.

Germline V gene sequence: CDR1 MNHNS, CDR2 SASEGT. The CDR3 has 15 residues. The ends were cut back, 6 bases at V and 4 bases at J, with 15 bases in the middle. Assembly of TCR beta libraries relied on iRepertoire HTBI primers together with Arm-PCR of CDR3 regions. TCRdb processed the multiplex PCR reads anew with MiXCR; each CDR3 protein has one entry. This table holds almost 350,000 distinct CDR3 sequences, around 19% found once. Noted time point: persistent/refractory GD, antithyroid drugs over 5 years with positive TRAb. RNA extracted from PBMCs served as the sequencing template. Remarks on this clonotype: The antigen is not known.

The receptor was derived from a female donor with Graves disease. The chain employs TRBV6-1 and TRBJ2-2; D perhaps matches TRBD2 (7 bases). Sequencing used peripheral blood mononuclear cells (PBMCs), obtained when the disease was refractory, from a patient treated with antithyroid drugs. CDR3 protein: CASSLRGGFTGELFF. The DNA of the CDR3 is TGTGCCAGCAGCCTAAGGGGGGGTTTCACCGGGGAGCTGTTTTTT.